This T cell receptor (beta chain) was profiled in a study of memory CD4+ T cells and cytomegalovirus serostatus. The CDR3 spans 13 residues. V gave up 4 bases and J gave up 4 bases, with 13 bases separating them. The germline gives CDR1 SQVTM, CDR2 ANQGSEA. Single viable CD3+CD4+CD8-CD45RO+ cells were sorted as the memory CD4+ T cells. The protocol was immunoSEQ multiplex PCR, while the TCRdb copy is restricted to in-frame clones and leaves out a portion. Among about 46,000 clones, over 75% were seen once, and the ten largest hold under 0.7%. Material: memory CD4+ T cells from blood. The origin of this receptor is an adult in good health and CMV-seronegative. The chain combines TRBV29-1 with TRBJ2-5; weak D call: TRBD2 (6 bases). Here the CDR3 reads CSVVELARETQYF. Here the CDR3 DNA reads TGCAGCGTTGTGGAACTAGCTCGAGAGACCCAGTACTTC.